This entry concerns a single TCR beta chain. Its target is unknown. Trimming stripped 1 base from V and 0 bases from J, with 4 bases between. Germline loops: CDR1 SGHAT, CDR2 FQNNGV. This CDR3 spans 14 amino acids. This entry comes from a study of T cell responses to AZD1222 COVID-19 vaccine. Study overall: Timing groups of about 4 and about 12 weeks for second doses were pooled.

Study results and limitations: When two AZD1222 doses had been given, Spike-specific TCR breadth and depth rose.

Sequencing was performed with immunoSEQ multiplex PCR; in TCRdb, only in-frame clones are kept and a portion is missing. The sample lists approximately 150,000 clones, approximately 89% occurring once. This chain uses TRBV11-2 with TRBJ1-3; no definite D call. The sample was peripheral blood, taken on day 0 of AZD1222 vaccination. The TCR originated in an adult in good health. The CDR3, as DNA: TGTGCCAGCAGCTTAGGGCACTCTGGAAACACCATATATTTT. This sequence encodes CASSLGHSGNTIYF.